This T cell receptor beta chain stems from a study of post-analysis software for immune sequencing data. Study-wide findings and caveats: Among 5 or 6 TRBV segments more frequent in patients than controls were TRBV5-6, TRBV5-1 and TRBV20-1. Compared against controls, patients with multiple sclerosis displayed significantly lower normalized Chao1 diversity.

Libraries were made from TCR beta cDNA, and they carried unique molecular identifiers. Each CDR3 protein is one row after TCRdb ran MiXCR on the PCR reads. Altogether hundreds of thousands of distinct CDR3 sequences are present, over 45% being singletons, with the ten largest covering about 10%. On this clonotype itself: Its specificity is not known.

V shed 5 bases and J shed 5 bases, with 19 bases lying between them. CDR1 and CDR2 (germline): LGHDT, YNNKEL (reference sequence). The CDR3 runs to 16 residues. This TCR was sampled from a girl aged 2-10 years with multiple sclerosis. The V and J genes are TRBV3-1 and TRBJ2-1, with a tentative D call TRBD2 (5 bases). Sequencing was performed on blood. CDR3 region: CASSGWEPLTDNEQFF. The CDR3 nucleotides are TGTGCCAGCAGCGGGTGGGAGCCTTTGACCGACAATGAGCAGTTCTTC.